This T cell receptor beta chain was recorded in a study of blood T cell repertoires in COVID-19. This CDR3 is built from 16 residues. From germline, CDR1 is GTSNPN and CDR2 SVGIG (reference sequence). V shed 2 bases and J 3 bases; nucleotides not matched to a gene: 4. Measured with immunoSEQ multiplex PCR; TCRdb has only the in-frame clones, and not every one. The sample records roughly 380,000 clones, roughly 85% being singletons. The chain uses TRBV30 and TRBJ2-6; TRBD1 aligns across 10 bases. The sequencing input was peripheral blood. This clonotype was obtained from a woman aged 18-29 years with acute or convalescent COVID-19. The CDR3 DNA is TGTGCCTGGAGTCTGACAGGGGGCAGTGGGGCCAACGTCCTGACTTTC. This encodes CAWSLTGGSGANVLTF.